This T cell receptor (beta chain) was profiled in a study of OX40 agonist ivuxolimab in advanced cancers. As for the study in general: Among those enrolled, mean age was 60 years (range roughly 23 to 90) and 82.7% were male. Study-wide points: The mean number of expanded clones was higher in CD8+ T cells than in CD4+. It was also the case that some nonresponders had low normalized T-cell clonal expansion. Clonal expansion from baseline to week 6 occurred in both CD4+ and CD8+ T cells.

About this clone: Its antigen is not known.

This CDR3 contains 14 residues. Germline CDR1 SGDLS, CDR2 YYNGEE. Trimming took 4 bases from V and 5 from J, leaving 15 bases between them. The table came from immunoSEQ multiplex PCR; TCRdb's copy has only in-frame clones and leaves some out. The sample has 100,000 or so clones; around 87% are singletons. The material sequenced was CD4+ or CD8+ T cells sorted from blood, taken in a trial of the OX40 agonist ivuxolimab. The rearrangement joins TRBV9 to TRBJ1-1; D is uncertain. The receptor's source is an adult with an advanced solid tumor such as melanoma, head and neck, liver or kidney cancer. The CDR3 DNA follows: TGTGCCAGCAGCATTCAGCCCCGCGGGACTGAAGCTTTCTTT. The encoded protein is CASSIQPRGTEAFF.